This T cell receptor (beta chain) comes out of a study of shared clonotypes between healthy human individuals. The deep-level immunoSEQ assay was used. Profiling relied on immunoSEQ multiplex PCR, and the TCRdb table lists in-frame clones only, not all of them. The data hold about 2.2 million clones, with around 95% observed a single time. A note on this clone: The antigen is not known.

CD8 cells classed as naive were CD45RO-negative and positively selected for CCR7, excluding terminally differentiated effector memory CD45RA+ cells. This CDR3 region has 15 residues. CDR1 SGHTA and CDR2 FQGNSA come from the germline V gene. After removal of 2 bases from V and 1 base from J, the junction contained 5 bases not matched to a gene. Study-wide results and limits: The naive CD4 repertoires of a few donors were compared, and about 5% of clonotypes were shared. As a rule, naive subsets had a larger estimated richness than memory subsets.

The J gene is TRBJ2-7, the V gene TRBV7-2; 7 bases agree with TRBD2. Sample: naive CD8+ T cells from PBMCs. The source is a young man in good health. Some clones in this sample may be carry-over from other donors' samples. The CDR3 DNA reads as TGTGCCAGCAGCTTAAGGGCTAGCGGATCCTACGAGCAGTACTTC. Translated: CASSLRASGSYEQYF. Full variable domain (remainder filled in from reference TRBV7-2 and TRBJ2-7): GAGVSQSPSNKVTEKGKDVELRCDPISGHTALYWYRQSLGQGLEFLIYFQGNSAPDKSGLPSDRFSAERTGGSVSTLTIQRTQQEDSAVYLCASSLRASGSYEQYFGPGTRLTVT.